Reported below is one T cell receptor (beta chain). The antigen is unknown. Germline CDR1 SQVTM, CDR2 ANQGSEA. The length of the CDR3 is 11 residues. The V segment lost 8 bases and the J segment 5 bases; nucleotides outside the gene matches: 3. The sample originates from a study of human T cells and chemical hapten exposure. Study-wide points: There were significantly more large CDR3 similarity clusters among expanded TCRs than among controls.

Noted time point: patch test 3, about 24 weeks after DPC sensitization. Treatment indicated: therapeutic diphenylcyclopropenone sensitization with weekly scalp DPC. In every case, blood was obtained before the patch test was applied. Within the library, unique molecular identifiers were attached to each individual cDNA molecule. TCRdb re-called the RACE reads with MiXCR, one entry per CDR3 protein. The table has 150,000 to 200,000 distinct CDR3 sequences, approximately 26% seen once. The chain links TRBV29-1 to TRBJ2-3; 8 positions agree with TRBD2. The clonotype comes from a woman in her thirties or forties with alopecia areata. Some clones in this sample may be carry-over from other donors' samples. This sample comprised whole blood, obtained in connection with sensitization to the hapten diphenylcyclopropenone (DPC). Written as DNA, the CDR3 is TGCAGCATCACTAGCGGAGATACGCAGTATTTT. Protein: CSITSGDTQYF.